Presented here are 26 T cell receptor beta chains from one specimen sequenced in a study of regulatory T cells in long-lasting Graves disease. Described time point: newly diagnosed GD, antithyroid drugs for less than 3 months. PBMC-derived RNA was used for the TCR library. To make TCR beta libraries, researchers used iRepertoire HTBI primers and Arm-PCR of CDR3 regions. From the multiplex PCR reads, TCRdb called clonotypes with MiXCR, one entry per CDR3 protein. The table has about 620,000 distinct CDR3 sequences, approximately 15% seen once; the top ten hold 15% to 20%. A further study also used this sample, focusing on T cells in Graves' hyperthyroidism and ophthalmopathy.

The sample here was peripheral blood mononuclear cells (PBMCs), taken at new diagnosis, from a patient treated with antithyroid drugs. These TCRs come from a woman under 40 with Graves disease.

Ten or more counts support this clonotype. The chain links TRBV6-2 or TRBV6-3 to TRBJ2-3; no definite D call. Germline CDR1 is MNHEY and CDR2 is SVGEGT. The CDR3 contains 14 residues. Trimming took 6 bases from V and 0 from J, leaving 10 bases between them. CDR3 sequence (DNA): TGTGCCAGCAGATTACAGACCAGCACAGATACGCAGTATTTT. It is translated as CASRLQTSTDTQYF.

This rearrangement joins TRBV29-1 to TRBJ2-1, with D unresolved. Germline V gene lookup returns CDR1 SQVTM and CDR2 ANQGSEA. V shed 6 bases and J shed 7 bases, with 10 bases lying between them. This CDR3 spans 11 amino acids. The CDR3 spells CSVDPRNEQFF. For the CDR3, the DNA is TGCAGCGTCGACCCTAGAAATGAGCAGTTCTTC.

This clonotype was counted a few times. The chain couples TRBV18 to TRBJ1-6; possibly TRBD1 for D (6 bases). Germline CDR1 is KGHSH and CDR2 is LQKENI. The CDR3 has 17 residues. Trimming removed 3 bases at V and 7 bases at J, with 19 bases between. CDR3 residues: CASSPSVTTGRNSPLHF. CDR3 DNA sequence: TGTGCCAGCTCACCCTCCGTTACAACAGGGCGGAATTCACCCCTCCACTTT.

This clonotype was observed a handful of times. The gene calls are TRBV4-1 and TRBJ2-5; D tentatively fits TRBD1 or TRBD2 (5 bases each). CDR3 length: 15 amino acids. Trimming shortened V by 0 bases and J by 2 bases, and 10 bases separated the two germline ends. CDR1 MGHRA and CDR2 YSYEKL come from the germline V gene. As DNA, the CDR3 is TGCGCCAGCAGCCAAGAGTCTGGGGGTCAAGAGACCCAGTACTTC. Protein: CASSQESGGQETQYF.

This clonotype occurred many times. The chain links TRBV28 to TRBJ2-6; D is undetermined. Germline V gene data show CDR1 as MDHEN and CDR2 as SYDVKM. V gave up 4 bases and J gave up 2 bases, with 12 bases separating them. CDR3 length: 16 residues. The DNA of the CDR3 is TGTGCCAGCAGTTCCCCTTCCGAAGCTGGGGCCAACGTCCTGACTTTC. Translation: CASSSPSEAGANVLTF.

The rearrangement links TRBV7-6 to TRBJ2-1; D remains ambiguous. Per the germline V gene, CDR1 is SGHVS and CDR2 is FNYEAQ. This CDR3 contains 13 residues. V lost 0 bases and J 8 bases, leaving 8 bases between the germline ends. This CDR3 is CASSLAEWDEQFF. In DNA form, the CDR3 reads TGTGCCAGCAGCTTAGCCGAATGGGATGAGCAGTTCTTC.

In this sample, this clonotype turned up a few times. This chain links TRBV9 with TRBJ1-6; D possibly corresponds to TRBD1 (5 bases). V dropped 6 bases and J dropped 7 bases, with 14 bases sitting between them. The CDR3 is 14 amino acids. Germline assignment: CDR1 SGDLS and CDR2 YYNGEE. Here the CDR3 DNA reads TGTGCCAGCACCCCGTCCAGGGCCAATTCACCCCTCCACTTT. Protein product: CASTPSRANSPLHF.

Notes on this clonotype: An end of the junction does not agree with germline; a read error may underlie this. This chain uses TRBV7-7 with TRBJ2-5, with D hard to call. This CDR3 spans 14 amino acids. Germline loops: CDR1 SSHAT, CDR2 FNYEAQ (reference sequence). The chain's CDR3 is CASSSNRDVETQYF. DNA for the CDR3: TGTGCTAGCAGCTCCAACCGAGACGTCGAGACCCAGTACTTC.

The genes are TRBV7-2 and TRBJ1-2; D gene unclear. With 0 bases removed from V and 4 bases from J, the gap between germline ends came to 3 bases. This CDR3 has 12 residues. Germline-derived CDR1 and CDR2 are SGHTA and FQGNSA. The CDR3 DNA sequence: TGTGCCAGCAGCTTAGCGTTCTATGGCTACACCTTC. Amino acid sequence: CASSLAFYGYTF.

Only a few counts were recorded for this clonotype. Here the CDR3 reads CASSLEILEKLFF. DNA for the CDR3: TGTGCCAGCAGCTTAGAAATCCTAGAAAAACTGTTTTTT. This sequence joins TRBV11-2 and TRBJ1-4; D remains unclear. Germline V gives CDR1 SGHAT, CDR2 FQNNGV. V lost 0 bases, J lost 8 bases, and 7 bases lay in between. CDR3 length: 13 residues. The variable domain in full, with the rest retrieved from reference TRBV11-2 and TRBJ1-4, is EAGVAQSPRYKIIEKRQSVAFWCNPISGHATLYWYQQILGQGPKLLIQFQNNGVVDDSQLPKDRFSAERLKGVDSTLKIQPAKLEDSAVYLCASSLEILEKLFFGSGTQLSVL.

V usage is TRBV9 and J usage is TRBJ2-3, with D uncertain. The CDR3 covers 13 residues. Germline loops: CDR1 SGDLS, CDR2 YYNGEE. The ends were cut back, 3 bases at V and 6 bases at J, with 11 bases in the middle. DNA of the CDR3: TGTGCCAGCAGCGCCGACCTGGGTGATACGCAGTATTTT. This codes for CASSADLGDTQYF.

The rearrangement joins TRBV11-3 to TRBJ2-1, with D perhaps given as TRBD1 or TRBD2 (5 bases each). Germline CDR1 and CDR2: SGHNT and YENEEA. The CDR3 is 13 residues long. V lost 4 bases to trimming and J lost 8 bases, with 12 bases between them. CDR3 nucleotides: TGTGCCAGCAGCTCCACCGGGGCTGATGAGCAGTTCTTC. Amino acids: CASSSTGADEQFF.

This clonotype was seen repeatedly, ten times or more. This chain links TRBV9 with TRBJ1-1; D might be TRBD1 (5 bases). This CDR3 is built from 15 residues. Germline V gives CDR1 SGDLS, CDR2 YYNGEE. The V and J ends lost 4 bases and 0 bases respectively, with 13 bases between them. The CDR3 bases are TGTGCCAGCAGCCTCCGTGGGACGGTGAACACTGAAGCTTTCTTT. Protein sequence: CASSLRGTVNTEAFF.

At least ten counts were recorded for this clonotype. The rearrangement joins TRBV12-3 or TRBV12-4 to TRBJ2-4; unclear D gene. This CDR3 comprises 16 residues. The V gene lost 3 bases and the J gene lost 1 base, with 13 bases spanning the gap. The CDR3 bases are TGTGCCAGCAGTTTCCGGACCGCCCCGGCCAAAAACATTCAGTACTTC. Its protein is CASSFRTAPAKNIQYF.

This sequence joins TRBV5-1 and TRBJ1-1; D unresolved. Trimming took off 4 bases at V and 4 bases at J, with 14 bases between the two ends. Germline assignment: CDR1 SGHRS and CDR2 YFSETQ. This CDR3 spans 14 amino acids. CDR3 DNA sequence: TGCGCCAGCAGCGAAGGGTCCCCATTCACTGAAGCTTTCTTT. Translated, it gives CASSEGSPFTEAFF.

The sample holds a few counts of this clonotype. The chain uses TRBV19 and TRBJ2-1; D remains ambiguous. The CDR3 is 13 amino acids. Germline values: CDR1 LNHDA, CDR2 SQIVND (reference sequence). The germline V and J ends were trimmed by 8 bases and 0 bases, with 8 bases remaining between them. CDR3 sequence reads: CASAATSYNEQFF. The DNA of the CDR3 is TGTGCCAGTGCAGCGACCTCCTACAATGAGCAGTTCTTC.

This clonotype was recorded many times. The rearrangement uses TRBV28 and TRBJ1-1; TRBD1 aligns across 7 bases. V lost 5 bases, J lost 0 bases, and 6 bases stayed unmatched. From germline, CDR1 is MDHEN and CDR2 SYDVKM. The CDR3 totals 15 residues. This CDR3 is CASSGNRGLNTEAFF. CDR3 sequence (DNA): TGTGCCAGCAGTGGGAACAGGGGCCTGAACACTGAAGCTTTCTTT.

This clonotype showed up just a few times. The rearrangement uses TRBV9 and TRBJ1-5; D might be TRBD1 (6 bases). The CDR3 has 19 amino acids. V gave up 4 bases and J gave up 5 bases, with 28 bases separating them. Germline CDR1 is SGDLS and CDR2 is YYNGEE. Here the CDR3 reads CASSSRVSGAWGGHQPQHF. The CDR3 DNA reads as TGTGCCAGCAGCTCTAGAGTCTCAGGGGCCTGGGGGGGACATCAGCCCCAGCATTTT.

The chain combines TRBV7-9 with TRBJ2-2; the match to TRBD2 covers 10 bases. The CDR3 has 17 amino acids. Germline CDR1 reads SEHNR; CDR2 reads FQNEAQ (reference sequence). Trimming removed 3 bases from V and 1 base from J; junction bases left unmatched: 5. The CDR3 loop is CASSFLAGALNTGELFF. CDR3 nucleotide sequence: TGTGCCAGCAGCTTTCTAGCGGGAGCCCTGAACACCGGGGAGCTGTTTTTT.

The sample holds a few counts of this clonotype. V usage is TRBV10-3 and J usage is TRBJ2-2; TRBD1 is a possible D gene (6 bases). V gave up 6 bases and J gave up 8 bases, with 13 bases separating them. Per germline, CDR1 ENHRY and CDR2 SYGVKD. The length of the CDR3 is 13 residues. CDR3 amino acids: CAIRIQGQGELFF. The CDR3 DNA sequence: TGTGCCATCAGGATACAGGGTCAGGGGGAGCTGTTTTTT.

This clonotype was counted many times. The chain employs TRBV12-3 or TRBV12-4 and TRBJ2-2; the D gene is possibly TRBD1 (6 bases). The CDR3 is 14 amino acids. V dropped 10 bases and J dropped 2 bases, with 14 bases sitting between them. The CDR3 region has the DNA TGTGCCACAAAGACAGGCCCAAACACCGGGGAGCTGTTTTTT. Its protein product is CATKTGPNTGELFF.

This clonotype was picked up a small number of times. The rearrangement links TRBV12-3 or TRBV12-4 to TRBJ2-1; no reliable D call. The CDR3 consists of 12 residues. Trimming removed 7 bases from V and 8 bases from J, with 12 bases in between. CDR3 amino acids: CASNPGTYEQFF. In DNA form, the CDR3 reads TGTGCCAGCAACCCGGGTACGTATGAGCAGTTCTTC.

In its sample, this clonotype was seen many times. V is TRBV28 and J is TRBJ2-1; TRBD2 aligns across 14 bases. This CDR3 is built from 17 residues. The ends lost 4 bases at V and 1 base at J; junction bases unmatched: 3. The germline V gene encodes CDR1 MDHEN and CDR2 SYDVKM. Here the CDR3 DNA reads TGTGCCAGCAGTTCCGGGACTAGCGGGAGATCCTACAATGAGCAGTTCTTC. This translates into CASSSGTSGRSYNEQFF.

The table lists this clonotype with many counts. V gene TRBV12-3 or TRBV12-4 combines with J gene TRBJ1-1; D remains ambiguous. Trimming took 5 bases from V and 0 from J, leaving 16 bases between them. The CDR3 length is 16 residues. The CDR3 region has the DNA TGTGCCAGCAGTACCTACAGAGTCCTAATGAACACTGAAGCTTTCTTT. Amino acids: CASSTYRVLMNTEAFF.

This clonotype has a count of ten or more. V usage is TRBV2 and J usage is TRBJ2-1; the D gene could be TRBD1 or TRBD2 (6 bases each). The CDR3 has 15 amino acids. Germline CDR1 SNHLY, CDR2 FYNNEI. Trimming took 4 bases from V and 1 from J, leaving 11 bases between them. CDR3 coding DNA: TGTGCCAGCAGTGCGGGGGCGGGATCCTACAATGAGCAGTTCTTC. This gives the protein CASSAGAGSYNEQFF.

The chain carries TRBV20-1 and TRBJ1-5; TRBD1 might be the D (5 bases). Germline V gene data show CDR1 as DFQATT and CDR2 as SNEGSKA (reference sequence). This CDR3 region has 15 residues. V shed 6 bases and J shed 2 bases, with 17 bases lying between them. The chain's CDR3 is CSATKGPLGNQPQHF. The CDR3, as DNA: TGCAGTGCCACAAAGGGGCCCCTGGGCAATCAGCCCCAGCATTTT.